These 2 T cell receptor beta chains originate from one sample sequenced in a study of blood T cells in healthy people across ages. It was with a sample-barcoded 5' primer and a J-beta primer mix that a second PCR of about 7 to 12 cycles was run. From the 5' RACE reads, TCRdb called clonotypes with MiXCR, one entry per CDR3 protein. The sample holds fewer than 2,000,000 distinct CDR3 sequences, around 35% seen once. The sample comprised blood. The receptors come from a woman in her 30s in good health.

V gene TRBV21-1 combines with J gene TRBJ1-1; TRBD1, as called in the table, went unchecked against the DNA. TRBV21-1 is described as a pseudogene. The CDR3 is made up of 13 amino acids. DNA for the CDR3: TGTGCCAGCAGTACACGGGGCCATCCGGAAGCTTTCTTT. Translating it yields CASSTRGHPEAFF.

This clonotype was seen a handful of times. The V and J genes are TRBV5-1 and TRBJ1-2; D gene ambiguous. Germline V gene data show CDR1 as SGHRS and CDR2 as YFSETQ. V was cut by 7 bases and J by 8 bases, with 18 bases left in between. This CDR3 comprises 13 residues. The CDR3, as DNA: TGCGCCAGCGCTCCATCCTCAGGCCAAGGCTACACCTTC. This sequence encodes CASAPSSGQGYTF.